This T cell receptor (beta chain) was identified in a study of blood T cell repertoires in COVID-19. The table came from immunoSEQ multiplex PCR; TCRdb's copy has only in-frame clones and leaves some out. The repertoire consists of a few hundred thousand clones, with 90% occurring once and the leading ten covering about 0.57%. Each participant's cohort was designated according to participant-reported clinical history. For recovered donors of Cohort 3, there were two negative PCRs, clearance, or symptom resolution. Germline assignment: CDR1 MNHEY and CDR2 SMNVEV (reference sequence). The CDR3 runs to 15 residues. V lost 0 bases, J lost 4 bases, and 2 bases stayed unmatched.

The rearrangement joins TRBV27 to TRBJ1-4; TRBD1 aligns across 7 bases. The source is a man younger than 30 who had recovered from COVID-19. Sequencing was carried out using PBMCs or T cells enriched from blood (not recorded which). This CDR3 reads CASSLSGGVNEKLFF. CDR3 DNA sequence: TGTGCCAGCAGTTTATCAGGGGGCGTTAATGAAAAACTGTTTTTT.